This is a list of T cell receptor beta chains from one sample in a study of OX40 agonist ivuxolimab in advanced cancers. Sequenced by immunoSEQ multiplex PCR; TCRdb stores in-frame clones only, minus some. Of tens of thousands of clones listed, approximately 91% were seen once; the top ten hold around 4.2%. The specimen was CD4+ or CD8+ T cells sorted from blood, collected in a trial of the OX40 agonist ivuxolimab. The receptors come from an adult with an advanced solid tumor such as melanoma, head and neck, liver or kidney cancer. The conserved cysteine and the conserved F or W are not part of the CDR3 here. Each record gives: CDR3 length, V gene, CDR3 protein.

>12|TRBV5-6
ASSSGTTVNEQY
>10|TRBV7-2
ASSFASYEQY
>10|TRBV7-8
ASWGGPETQY
>11|TRBV5-1
ASTPDSGTEAF
>13|TRBV6-6
ASSYSPGVNEKLF
>11|TRBV6-5
ASSYQGSNEQY
>12|TRBV7-6
ASSLGGGPNEQF
>11|TRBV7-6
ASSPPGGYEQY
>12|TRBV7-9
ASSPRQLPYEQY
>14|TRBV11-2
ASSLGSGLSNEKLF
>14|TRBV7-9
ASSSNQGSSYNEQF
>15|TRBV4-3
ASSQERVGGERGIQY
>11|TRBV9
ASSAGTGYEQY
>15|TRBV7-3
ASSLKRLAGGTDTQY